This T cell receptor beta chain was profiled in a study of post-analysis software for immune sequencing data. Study as a whole: Relapsing-remitting, secondary progressive and progressive-relapsing courses of multiple sclerosis were included. Study-wide results and limits: Strong co-clustering by F measure was evident for samples that had been prepared in the same batch. Multiple sclerosis was associated with a significant reduction in normalized Chao1 diversity relative to controls. Five or six TRBV segments appeared more often in patients than in controls, and TRBV5-6, TRBV5-1 and TRBV20-1 were among these.

This clonotype occurred a few times. Its antigen is as yet unknown. Unique molecular identifiers were built into the TCR beta cDNA libraries. Each batch of about 1 to 11 million T cells produced 490,000 or so cDNA molecules. TCRdb fed the PCR reads into MiXCR, producing one record per CDR3 protein. The sample holds about 770,000 distinct CDR3 sequences, just over 45% seen once. Trimming left V 2 bases short and J 5 bases short, with 17 bases between. The CDR3 sequence is 16 residues long. In germline, CDR1 is KGHDR, CDR2 SFDVKD. Source material: blood. This chain links TRBV24-1 with TRBJ2-5; D may be TRBD1 (5 bases). The source of this sequence is a girl between 10 and 17 years old with multiple sclerosis. The CDR3: CATSDSQGPSDETQYF. In nucleotides, the CDR3 is TGTGCCACCAGTGATTCCCAGGGCCCATCGGACGAGACCCAGTACTTC.